One sample yielded the 14 T cell receptor beta chains listed below, sequenced in a study of control samples from healthy donors and cancer patients (dated by TCRdb to the early 2020s). Library method: the immunoSEQ multiplex PCR assay. Drawn from immuneACCESS, this table holds only the in-frame rearrangements with V and J called that TCRdb kept. Clones are partly lost; checked studies trace under half to an unresolved V gene and leave the rest unexplained. Within this sample are about 49,000 clones, with approximately 86% of them counted one time only. Together, the top ten hold less than 3.5% of the sample. The sequenced material came from PBMCs. These receptor sequences come from a woman in her forties or fifties with lung cancer.

This clone was seen only a few times. This rearrangement joins TRBV6-5 to TRBJ1-3; a possible D gene is TRBD1 (5 bases). The CDR3 consists of 15 residues. Germline-derived CDR1 and CDR2 are MNHEY and SVGAGI. V was pared by 5 bases and J by 0 bases, with 11 bases between. In nucleotides, the CDR3 is TGTGCCAGCAGTACGGGACCCCGCTCTGGAAACACCATATATTTT. Amino acids: CASSTGPRSGNTIYF.

This sequence joins TRBV4-1 and TRBJ1-4, with 10 positions matching TRBD1. CDR1 and CDR2 (germline): MGHRA, YSYEKL. The CDR3 spans 15 residues. V shed 4 bases and J 8 bases; nucleotides not matched to a gene: 7. This CDR3 is CASSPPGQGLEKLFF. CDR3 nucleotide sequence: TGCGCCAGCAGCCCCCCGGGACAGGGGCTGGAAAAACTGTTTTTT.

A single count supports this clone. The rearrangement uses TRBV5-4 and TRBJ2-1; 9 positions agree with TRBD1. Germline-derived CDR1 and CDR2 are SGHNT and YYREEE (reference sequence). The CDR3 contains 15 residues. Trimming at V came to 4 bases and at J to 9 bases, leaving 11 bases not matched to a gene. The chain's CDR3 is CASSEDRGTRAEQFF. The CDR3 DNA sequence: TGTGCCAGCAGCGAAGACAGGGGGACCCGCGCTGAGCAGTTCTTC.

This chain uses TRBV12-3 or TRBV12-4 with TRBJ1-2; possibly TRBD1 for D (5 bases). The CDR3 extends over 13 amino acids. V shed 3 bases and J shed 3 bases, with 8 bases lying between them. The CDR3, as DNA: TGTGCCAGCAGTTTTGGGGCCGACTATGGCTACACCTTC. This gives the protein CASSFGADYGYTF.

The CDR3 DNA is TGTGCCAGCAGCCCATATTTTTCCGGGACTAGCGTATACAATGAGCAGTTCTTC. This codes for CASSPYFSGTSVYNEQFF. The chain couples TRBV5-6 to TRBJ2-1; the match to TRBD2 covers 10 bases. The CDR3 sequence is 18 residues long. The trim removed 4 bases at V and 4 bases at J, leaving 14 bases unmatched. Per the germline V gene, CDR1 is SGHDT and CDR2 is YYEEEE. The whole variable domain, filled in from reference TRBV5-6 and TRBJ2-1, reads DAGVTQSPTHLIKTRGQQVTLRCSPKSGHDTVSWYQQALGQGPQFIFQYYEEEERQRGNFPDRFSGHQFPNYSSELNVNALLLGDSALYLCASSPYFSGTSVYNEQFFGPGTRLTVL.

The V call is TRBV6-5, the J call TRBJ1-1; D gene uncertain. This CDR3 contains 14 residues. The V gene lost 2 bases and the J gene lost 0 bases, with 7 bases spanning the gap. Per the germline V gene, CDR1 is MNHEY and CDR2 is SVGAGI. CDR3 residues: CASSYEGMNTEAFF. The CDR3, as DNA: TGTGCCAGCAGTTACGAGGGTATGAACACTGAAGCTTTCTTT.

The chain recombines TRBV14 with TRBJ2-2; D might be TRBD2 (5 bases). Trimming shortened V by 4 bases and J by 5 bases, and 17 bases separated the two germline ends. The CDR3 has 16 amino acids. Germline V CDR1 and CDR2: SGHDN, FVKESK. CDR3 sequence: CASSLRGPAVTGELFF. The DNA for the CDR3 is TGTGCCAGCAGCCTACGAGGGCCCGCGGTGACCGGGGAGCTGTTTTTT. The full variable domain, its missing parts supplied by reference TRBV14 and TRBJ2-2, is EAGVTQFPSHSVIEKGQTVTLRCDPISGHDNLYWYRRVMGKEIKFLLHFVKESKQDESGMPNNRFLAERTGGTYSTLKVQPAELEDSGVYFCASSLRGPAVTGELFFGEGSRLTVL.

The V gene is TRBV30, the J gene TRBJ2-2; 11 nucleotides line up with TRBD2. Unmatched junction bases numbered 3, after V lost 4 bases and J lost 5 bases. The CDR3 contains 14 residues. The germline CDR1 and CDR2 sequences are GTSNPN and SVGIG (reference sequence). The DNA of the CDR3 is TGTGCCTGGAAGGCTAGCGGGGGGACCGGGGAGCTGTTTTTT. This sequence encodes CAWKASGGTGELFF.

The chain has TRBV28 and TRBJ2-1; 7 bases map to TRBD1. Germline CDR1 reads MDHEN; CDR2 reads SYDVKM. J gave up 4 bases and V 3 bases, and 3 bases lay outside the gene matches. The CDR3 sequence is 14 residues long. The CDR3 loop is CASSLGQLYNEQFF. The CDR3 DNA reads TGTGCCAGCAGTTTGGGACAGCTATACAATGAGCAGTTCTTC.

The rearrangement joins TRBV24-1 to TRBJ1-2; TRBD1 aligns across 9 bases. V lost 1 base to trimming and J lost 7 bases; unmatched junction nucleotides: 12. The CDR3 covers 17 residues. Germline V gene data show CDR1 as KGHDR and CDR2 as SFDVKD. The CDR3 reads CATSDFRGTGGAPGYTF. The CDR3 bases are TGTGCCACCAGTGATTTTAGGGGAACAGGGGGCGCGCCTGGCTACACCTTC.

The CDR3 loop is CASSWTGEGSYTF. The DNA of the CDR3 is TGTGCCAGCAGTTGGACAGGGGAAGGGAGCTACACCTTC. V usage is TRBV27 and J usage is TRBJ1-2; TRBD1 matches at 9 bases. The CDR3 is 13 residues long. CDR1 and CDR2 (germline): MNHEY, SMNVEV (reference sequence). V trimming: 4 bases; J trimming: 9 bases; junction bases outside the gene matches: 6.

The V call is TRBV14, the J call TRBJ1-2; D gene unclear. The CDR3 consists of 13 residues. Germline lookup yields CDR1 SGHDN and CDR2 FVKESK. V was shortened by 0 bases and J by 3 bases, with 5 bases between the two germline ends. Written as DNA, the CDR3 is TGTGCCAGCAGCCAAGATAGCTACTATGGCTACACCTTC. Protein: CASSQDSYYGYTF.

This chain links TRBV3-1 (or the pseudogene TRBV3-2) with TRBJ1-4, with D unresolved. The germline V gene encodes CDR1 LGHDT and CDR2 YNNKEL (reference sequence). There are 12 residues in the CDR3. V lost 2 bases, J lost 8 bases, and 6 bases lay in between. The CDR3 DNA sequence: TGTGCCAGCAGCCAATCTCTAGAAAAACTGTTTTTT. Protein sequence: CASSQSLEKLFF.

The chain has TRBV5-1 and TRBJ2-7; 13 nucleotides line up with TRBD2. The germline gives CDR1 SGHRS, CDR2 YFSETQ. This CDR3 is 16 amino acids long. V shed 4 bases and J 1 base; nucleotides not matched to a gene: 5. The CDR3 sequence: CASSPTSGGVSYEQYF. The CDR3 DNA sequence: TGCGCCAGCAGCCCTACTAGCGGGGGGGTTTCCTACGAGCAGTACTTC.